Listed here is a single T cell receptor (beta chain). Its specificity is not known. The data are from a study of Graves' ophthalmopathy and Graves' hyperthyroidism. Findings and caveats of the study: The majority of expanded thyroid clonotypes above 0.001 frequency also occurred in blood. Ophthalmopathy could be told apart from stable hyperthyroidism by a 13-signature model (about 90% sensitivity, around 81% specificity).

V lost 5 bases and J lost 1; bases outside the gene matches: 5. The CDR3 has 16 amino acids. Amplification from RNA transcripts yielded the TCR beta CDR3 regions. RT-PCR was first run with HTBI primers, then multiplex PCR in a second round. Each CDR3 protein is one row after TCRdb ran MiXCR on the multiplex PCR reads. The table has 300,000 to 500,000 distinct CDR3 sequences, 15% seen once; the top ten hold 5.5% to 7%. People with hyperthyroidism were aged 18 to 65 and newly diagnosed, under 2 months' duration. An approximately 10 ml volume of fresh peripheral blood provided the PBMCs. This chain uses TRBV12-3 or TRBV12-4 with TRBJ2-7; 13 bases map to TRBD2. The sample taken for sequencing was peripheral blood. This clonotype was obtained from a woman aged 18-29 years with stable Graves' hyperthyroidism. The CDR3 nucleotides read TGTGCCAGCAGTCCCGGACTAGCGGGGGAGTCCTACGAGCAGTACTTC. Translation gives CASSPGLAGESYEQYF.